This T cell receptor beta chain emerged from a study of CD8 T cells in ankylosing spondylitis. Study-wide points: Relatively rare in peripheral blood, disease-linked clones were also CD8+. Both synovial fluid and blood in reactive arthritis had previously been reported to carry some motif variants. Ankylosing spondylitis blood appeared to carry a characteristic TCR beta motif of roughly 8 highly homologous variants.

Each CDR3 protein gets one entry after TCRdb re-called the 5' RACE reads with MiXCR. The sample lists about 140,000 distinct CDR3 sequences; roughly 31% were seen once. Per the germline V gene, CDR1 is SGHTA and CDR2 is FQGNSA. This CDR3 is 13 amino acids long. Trimming took 5 bases from V and 3 from J, leaving 11 bases between them. With regard to this clonotype: Its antigen is undetermined.

The V call is TRBV7-2, the J call TRBJ2-7, with D perhaps given as TRBD1 or TRBD2 (6 bases each). The sequencing sample was made of synovial fluid, either unsorted or a sorted T cell fraction (not recorded which). This TCR derives from a male donor with ankylosing spondylitis. The CDR3 sequence is CASSEQGGYEQYF. The DNA for the CDR3 is TGTGCCAGCAGCGAACAGGGAGGCTACGAGCAGTACTTC.